These 20 T cell receptor beta chains came from one sample sequenced in a study of breast tumors, draining lymph nodes, adjacent tissues. TCRdb fed the multiplex PCR reads into MiXCR, producing one record per CDR3 protein. In the table there are 200,000 or so distinct CDR3 sequences, over 25% of which are singletons. The lymph nodes were axillary draining lymph nodes from breast cancer patients. Sample: axillary lymph node tissue. The receptor source for this set is a female donor with breast cancer. Some clones in this sample may be carry-over from other donors' samples.

With regard to this clonotype: With a much larger clone just one base away, this may be a read error. The V call is TRBV9, the J call TRBJ1-2, with D hard to call. CDR1 is SGDLS, CDR2 YYNGEE, per germline. The CDR3 is 15 amino acids. The CDR3 sequence: CASSPGIGQTYGSTF. The CDR3 DNA follows: TGTGCCAGCAGCCCAGGAATAGGGCAGACATATGGCTCCACCTTC.

This clonotype was detected a few times. Given a much more abundant clone one base away, this may be a read error. The rearrangement joins TRBV20-1 to TRBJ1-5; a weak D match, TRBD1 (6 bases). Germline V gene sequence: CDR1 DFQATT, CDR2 SNEGSKA (reference sequence). The CDR3 consists of 14 residues. As DNA, the CDR3 is TGCAGTGCAGCCACAGGGTTAGGCAATCCGCCCCAGCATTTT. Translation gives CSAATGLGNPPQHF.

This clonotype was seen at least ten times. The chain recombines TRBV28 with TRBJ1-5; D perhaps matches TRBD1 (6 bases). The CDR3 sequence is 13 residues long. The V end lost 9 bases, the J end lost 5 bases, and 14 bases lay between the germline ends. Germline CDR1 is MDHEN and CDR2 is SYDVKM. Written as DNA, the CDR3 is TGTGCCAGTTATGGGGGGCTGGATCAGCCCCAGCATTTT. Its translation is CASYGGLDQPQHF.

This clonotype was detected ten times or more. The chain employs TRBV7-9 and TRBJ1-2; possible D gene TRBD1, 6 bases. V lost 2 bases and J 6 bases, leaving 10 bases between the germline ends. CDR1 and CDR2 (germline): SEHNR, FQNEAQ (reference sequence). CDR3 size: 13 residues. The CDR3 DNA reads as TGTGCCAGCAGCTTAATGGGGGGCGATGGCTACACCTTC. Its translation: CASSLMGGDGYTF.

This clonotype was observed at least ten times. V usage is TRBV20-1 and J usage is TRBJ1-4; 8 bases align to TRBD1. Trimming cost V 3 bases and J 8 bases; bases outside gene matches: 8. Germline V gene data show CDR1 as DFQATT and CDR2 as SNEGSKA (reference sequence). The CDR3 totals 14 residues. CDR3 sequence: CSASQTGEYEKLFF. In DNA form, the CDR3 reads TGCAGTGCTAGTCAGACAGGGGAATACGAAAAACTGTTTTTT.

At least ten counts were recorded for this clonotype. V is TRBV11-2 and J is TRBJ2-2; TRBD1 might be the D (6 bases). Germline CDR1 is SGHAT and CDR2 is FQNNGV. The CDR3 totals 15 residues. Trimming pared 5 bases from V and 0 bases from J, leaving 10 bases between. The CDR3 sequence: CASSTGTTNTGELFF. The CDR3 DNA follows: TGTGCCAGCAGCACCGGGACAACGAACACCGGGGAGCTGTTTTTT. Together with reference TRBV11-2 and TRBJ2-2, the CDR3 gives the full variable domain: EAGVAQSPRYKIIEKRQSVAFWCNPISGHATLYWYQQILGQGPKLLIQFQNNGVVDDSQLPKDRFSAERLKGVDSTLKIQPAKLEDSAVYLCASSTGTTNTGELFFGEGSRLTVL.

This clonotype has a count of ten or more. This chain uses TRBV15 with TRBJ2-2; D may match TRBD1 or TRBD2 (5 bases each). The V end was cut by 0 bases, the J end by 7 bases, with 18 bases between. The V gene's germline CDR1 is LNHNV and CDR2 YYDKDF (reference sequence). The CDR3 is 17 residues long. The CDR3 DNA sequence: TGTGCCACCAGCAGAGATCGTGAGCAGGGAAGCGGCGGGGAGCTGTTTTTT. This encodes CATSRDREQGSGGELFF.

Many counts were recorded for this clonotype. V usage is TRBV6-6 and J usage is TRBJ2-7; D remains ambiguous. This CDR3 spans 14 amino acids. Trimming pared 5 bases from V and 0 bases from J, leaving 11 bases between. Germline loops: CDR1 MNHNY, CDR2 SVGAGI (reference sequence). This chain's CDR3 is CASSPLGSSYEQYF. The CDR3 bases are TGTGCCAGCAGTCCCCTGGGCAGCTCCTACGAGCAGTACTTC.

The chain is built from TRBV30 and TRBJ2-5; D is undetermined. The germline V gene encodes CDR1 GTSNPN and CDR2 SVGIG (reference sequence). Deletions cut 6 bases from V and 5 bases from J, with 10 bases between. The CDR3 extends over 11 amino acids. This CDR3 reads CACSRRETQYF. The CDR3 coding sequence is TGTGCCTGTTCGAGAAGGGAGACCCAGTACTTC.

V and J are TRBV11-2 and TRBJ1-4, with TRBD1 identical over 7 bases. The ends lost 5 bases at V and 5 bases at J; junction bases unmatched: 11. This CDR3 spans 16 amino acids. Germline loops: CDR1 SGHAT, CDR2 FQNNGV. DNA of the CDR3: TGTGCCAGCAGCCAGCGGGACAGTCCTGACAATGAAAAACTGTTTTTT. Translating gives CASSQRDSPDNEKLFF.

Note on this clonotype: This likely comes from a read error, as the CDR3 has no conserved phenylalanine or tryptophan at its end. The chain links TRBV7-9 to TRBJ2-5; either TRBD1 or TRBD2 may fit D (5 bases each). The germline CDR1 and CDR2 sequences are SEHNR and FQNEAQ (reference sequence). The length of the CDR3 is 14 residues. The CDR3 sequence: CAGSRGAGRETQYL. DNA for the CDR3: TGTGCCGGCAGCAGAGGGGCAGGGCGAGAGACCCAGTACCTC.

The sample holds many counts of this clonotype. This chain links TRBV4-1 with TRBJ2-5; 11 bases are a match to TRBD2. The germline V gene encodes CDR1 MGHRA and CDR2 YSYEKL. CDR3 length: 13 amino acids. V lost 10 bases to trimming and J lost 5 bases; unmatched junction nucleotides: 6. CDR3 bases: TGCGCCAAGATAGCGGGAGGGCCGGAGACCCAGTACTTC. It translates to CAKIAGGPETQYF.

The table lists this clonotype with many counts. The chain carries TRBV5-8 and TRBJ2-2; TRBD1 is a possible D gene (7 bases). The V gene's germline CDR1 is SGHTS and CDR2 YDEGEE. The CDR3 spans 17 residues. V lost 1 base and J lost 3, with 16 bases in between. CDR3: CASSLWGGQADTGELFF. CDR3 sequence (DNA): TGTGCCAGCAGCTTGTGGGGAGGACAGGCGGACACCGGGGAGCTGTTTTTT.

The chain has TRBV20-1 and TRBJ1-1; D ambiguous. CDR3 length: 9 residues. Germline V lookup: CDR1 DFQATT, CDR2 SNEGSKA (reference sequence). The CDR3 is CRANTEAFF. Here the CDR3 DNA reads TGCAGGGCGAACACTGAAGCTTTCTTT.

In its sample, this clonotype was seen many times. The chain has TRBV3-1 and TRBJ1-2; weak D call: TRBD1 (6 bases). The CDR3 is made up of 16 amino acids. Looked up from germline, CDR1 is LGHDT and CDR2 is YNNKEL (reference sequence). Trimming shortened V by 2 bases and J by 9 bases, and 22 bases separated the two germline ends. The CDR3 DNA reads as TGTGCCAGCAGCCAATCGAGGGACACCCCCTATCTTTGCTACACCTTC. Encoded protein: CASSQSRDTPYLCYTF.

This clonotype showed up many times. This chain links TRBV19 with TRBJ2-3; 10 bases fit TRBD2. Germline V gene sequence: CDR1 LNHDA, CDR2 SQIVND (reference sequence). The CDR3 covers 19 residues. V was clipped by 2 bases and J by 0 bases; unmatched bases: 11. CDR3 sequence reads: CASSIRLRSGRGSTDTQYF. CDR3 bases: TGTGCCAGTAGTATAAGGTTACGGAGCGGGAGGGGAAGCACAGATACGCAGTATTTT.

The chain carries TRBV7-2 and TRBJ2-1; a possible D gene is TRBD2 (6 bases). Per the germline V gene, CDR1 is SGHTA and CDR2 is FQGNSA. V gave up 7 bases and J gave up 4 bases, with 11 bases separating them. This CDR3 comprises 13 residues. Here the CDR3 DNA reads TGTGCCAGCACCAAGGAGGGGTACAATGAGCAGTTCTTC. Its translation: CASTKEGYNEQFF.

There are many counts of this clonotype. This chain uses TRBV3-1 with TRBJ2-5; D is unclear. Looked up from germline, CDR1 is LGHDT and CDR2 is YNNKEL (reference sequence). CDR3 size: 11 residues. The V gene lost 6 bases and the J gene lost 1 base, with 3 bases spanning the gap. As DNA, the CDR3 is TGTGCCAGCAGTGTCCAAGAGACCCAGTACTTC. Translation: CASSVQETQYF.

The table lists this clonotype with many counts. The chain recombines TRBV18 with TRBJ2-3; D perhaps matches TRBD2 (6 bases). The CDR3 runs to 14 residues. Germline lookup yields CDR1 KGHSH and CDR2 LQKENI. Trimming took off 2 bases at V and 5 bases at J, with 11 bases between the two ends. CDR3 in DNA: TGTGCCAGCTCACCAACGGGAGTAGGAGATACGCAGTATTTT. Encoded protein: CASSPTGVGDTQYF.

This clonotype was seen ten or more times. The chain combines TRBV7-3 with TRBJ2-6; 7 bases are a match to TRBD1. The germline V gene encodes CDR1 SGHTA and CDR2 FQGTGA. Trimming at V came to 2 bases and at J to 0 bases, leaving 7 bases not matched to a gene. The CDR3 loop spans 18 amino acids. The CDR3 coding sequence is TGTGCCAGCAGCTTAGATGAGGGGGCGGCCTCTGGGGCCAACGTCCTGACTTTC. The encoded protein is CASSLDEGAASGANVLTF.